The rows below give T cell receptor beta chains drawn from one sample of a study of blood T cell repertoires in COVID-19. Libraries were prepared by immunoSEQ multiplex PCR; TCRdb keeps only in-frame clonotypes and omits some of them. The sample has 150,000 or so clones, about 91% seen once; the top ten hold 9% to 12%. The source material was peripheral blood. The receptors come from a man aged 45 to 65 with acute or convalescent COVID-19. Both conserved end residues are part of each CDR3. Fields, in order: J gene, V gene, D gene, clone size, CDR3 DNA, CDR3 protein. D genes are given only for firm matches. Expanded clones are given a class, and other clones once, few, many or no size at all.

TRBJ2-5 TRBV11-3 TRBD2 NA TGTGCCAGCAGCCCGGGACTAGCGGGAGAGACCCAGTACTTC CASSPGLAGETQYF
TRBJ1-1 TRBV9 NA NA TGTGCCAGCAGCGGACCCAAGACACCTAACACTGAAGCTTTCTTT CASSGPKTPNTEAFF
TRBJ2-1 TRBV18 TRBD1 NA TGTGCCAGCTCACCAAGGACAGGGGAAAGCTCCTACAATGAGCAGTTCTTC CASSPRTGESSYNEQFF
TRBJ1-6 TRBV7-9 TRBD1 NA TGTGCCAGCAGCTTGAAGGGGGCGAGCTCCTATAATTCACCCCTCCACTTT CASSLKGASSYNSPLHF
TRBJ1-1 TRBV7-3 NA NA TGTGCCAGCAGCTTAAATCAGGGATTAGAAGCTTTCTTT CASSLNQGLEAFF
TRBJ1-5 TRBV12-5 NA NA TGTGCTAGTGGTTTGCCCCCTAAACGGGTGGAGTTGAACAATCAGCCCCAGCATTTT CASGLPPKRVELNNQPQHF
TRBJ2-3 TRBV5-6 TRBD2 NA TGTGCCAGCAGCACCAATCCGGGACTAGCAACAGATACGCAGTATTTT CASSTNPGLATDTQYF
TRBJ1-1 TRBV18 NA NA TGTGCCAGCTCACCAATAACAGGGAACACTGAAGCTTTCTTT CASSPITGNTEAFF
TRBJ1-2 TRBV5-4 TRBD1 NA TGTGCCAGCAGCCCACAGGGGGCTTGGGGCTACACCTTC CASSPQGAWGYTF
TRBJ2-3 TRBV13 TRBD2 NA TGTGCCAGCAGCCCCCGGGCTAGCGGGAGACACACAGATACGCAGTATTTT CASSPRASGRHTDTQYF
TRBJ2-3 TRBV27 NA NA TGTGCCAGCAGTTTCCATCAATCAGATACGCAGTATTTT CASSFHQSDTQYF
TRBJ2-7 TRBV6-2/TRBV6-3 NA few TGTGCCAGCAGTTACCCCGCGAGGGATTACGAGCAGTACTTC CASSYPARDYEQYF
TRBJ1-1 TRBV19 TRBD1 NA TGTGCCAGTAGTATGATCGGGTGGGACAGGGGTAAAGCTTTCTTT CASSMIGWDRGKAFF
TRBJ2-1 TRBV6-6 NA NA TGTGCCAGCAGTTTCTATGGGCATGAGCAGTTCTTC CASSFYGHEQFF
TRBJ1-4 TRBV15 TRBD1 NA TGTGCCACCAGCAGAGGCCCTCGACAGGGTGAAAAACTGTTTTTT CATSRGPRQGEKLFF
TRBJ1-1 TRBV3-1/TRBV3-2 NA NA TGTGCCAGCAGCCAAGGTTATGTAAACACTGAAGCTTTCTTT CASSQGYVNTEAFF
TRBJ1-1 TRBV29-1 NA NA TGCAGCGTGGAGCCACGGGACACCCCGAACACTGAAGCTTTCTTT CSVEPRDTPNTEAFF
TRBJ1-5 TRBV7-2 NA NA TGTGCCAGCAGCTTCACAGCTTATAGCAATCAGCCCCAGCATTTT CASSFTAYSNQPQHF
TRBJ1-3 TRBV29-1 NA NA TGCAGCGTTTCGGAGACTGGAAACACCATATATTTT CSVSETGNTIYF
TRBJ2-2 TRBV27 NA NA TGTGCCAGCCGTGGAGGGTACGTGACCGGGGAGCTGTTTTTT CASRGGYVTGELFF
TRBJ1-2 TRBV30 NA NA TGTGCCTGGAAAAAAGACAGCTATGGCTACACCTTC CAWKKDSYGYTF
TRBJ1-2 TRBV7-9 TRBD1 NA TGTGCCAGCAGCTCCGGGACAGGGGGCGCTTGGCGGGGCTACACCTTC CASSSGTGGAWRGYTF
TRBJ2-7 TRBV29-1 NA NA TGCAGCGTTGAAGACGTGCAGGCCTACGAGCAGTACTTC CSVEDVQAYEQYF
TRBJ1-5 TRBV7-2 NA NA TGTGCCAGCAGCTTGTTAAATCAGCCCCAGCATTTT CASSLLNQPQHF
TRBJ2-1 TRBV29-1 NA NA TGCAGCGTTGTATTCAGGGGCAAGAGCTCCTACAATGAGCAGTTCTTC CSVVFRGKSSYNEQFF
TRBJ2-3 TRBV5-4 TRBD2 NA TGTGCCAGCAGCCGTGGACTAGCGGGCCAGGAAGCTACGCAGTATTTT CASSRGLAGQEATQYF
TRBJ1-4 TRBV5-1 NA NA TGCGCCAGCAGCCCCCTGACAGGAACTAATGAAAAACTGTTTTTT CASSPLTGTNEKLFF
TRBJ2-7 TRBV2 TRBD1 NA TGTGCCAGCAGGGGGACAGGGGTTTCCTACGAGCAGTACTTC CASRGTGVSYEQYF
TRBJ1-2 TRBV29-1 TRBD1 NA TGCAGCGTCGGGGGGACAGGAACGGATGGCTACACCTTC CSVGGTGTDGYTF
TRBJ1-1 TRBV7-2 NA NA TGTGCCAGCAGCTTCGGGTCTGCAAACACTGAAGCTTTCTTT CASSFGSANTEAFF
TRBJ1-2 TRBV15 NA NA TGTGCCACCAGCAGAGAAGTCGGTTTCGGGTATGGCTACACCTTC CATSREVGFGYGYTF
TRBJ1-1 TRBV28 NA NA TGTGCCAGCACTACAAGGGGGGGACTGAACACTGAAGCTTTCTTT CASTTRGGLNTEAFF
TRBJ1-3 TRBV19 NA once TGTGCCAGTGTTCAGGACTACTCTGGAAACACCATATATTTT CASVQDYSGNTIYF
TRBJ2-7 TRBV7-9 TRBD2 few TGTGCCAGCAGCCAGATAGCGGGGCGCAGAGAGCAGTACTTC CASSQIAGRREQYF
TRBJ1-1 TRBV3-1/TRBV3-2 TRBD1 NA TGTGCCAGCAGCCAAGTCGGACAGGGAAGGGGAATCGACACTGAAGCTTTCTTT CASSQVGQGRGIDTEAFF
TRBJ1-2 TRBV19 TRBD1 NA TGTGCCACCACGCGAAGGACAGGGCGCGGCTACACCTTC CATTRRTGRGYTF
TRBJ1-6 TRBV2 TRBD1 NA TGTGCCAGCACGACAGGGGATAATTCACCCCTCCACTTT CASTTGDNSPLHF
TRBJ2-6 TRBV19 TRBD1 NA TGTGCCAGTGACCGGACAGGGGCGAGCTCTGGGGCCAACGTCCTGACTTTC CASDRTGASSGANVLTF
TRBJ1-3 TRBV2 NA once TGTGCCAGCAGTTCGGGCTCTGGAAACACCATATATTTT CASSSGSGNTIYF
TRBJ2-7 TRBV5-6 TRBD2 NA TGTGCCAGCCGGGCAGCGGGGGGCTCCTACGAGCAGTACTTC CASRAAGGSYEQYF
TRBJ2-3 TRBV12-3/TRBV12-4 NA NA TGTGCCAGCAGTAGACAGGTCGTGGATACGCAGTATTTT CASSRQVVDTQYF
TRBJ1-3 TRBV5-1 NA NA TGCGCCAGCAGCTTGGTATACGGGGGAGGAAACACCATATATTTT CASSLVYGGGNTIYF
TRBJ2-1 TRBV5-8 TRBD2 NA TGTGCCAGCAGCTCTCAGGGAGGGTCGTCCGGGTCCTACAATGAGCAGTTCTTC CASSSQGGSSGSYNEQFF
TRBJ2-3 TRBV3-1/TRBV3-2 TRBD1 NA TGTGCCAGCAGCCGCCAGGGGGCAGATACGCAGTATTTT CASSRQGADTQYF
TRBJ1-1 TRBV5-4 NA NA TGTGCCAGCACAACTCAGGTCGCCTCGAACACTGAAGCTTTCTTT CASTTQVASNTEAFF
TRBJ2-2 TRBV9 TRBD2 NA TGTGCCAGCGGGAGACTAGCGACTAACACCGGGGAGCTGTTTTTT CASGRLATNTGELFF
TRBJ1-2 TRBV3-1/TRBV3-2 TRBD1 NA TGTGCCAGCAGCCAAGCATGGGACAGGGAGAACTATGGCTACACCTTC CASSQAWDRENYGYTF
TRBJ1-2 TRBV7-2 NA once TGTGCCAGCAGCTTAGTCCCAGGGGATGGCTACACCTTC CASSLVPGDGYTF
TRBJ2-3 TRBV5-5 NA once TGTGCCAGCAGCCTTCCCCGGACAAGAGATACGCAGTATTTT CASSLPRTRDTQYF
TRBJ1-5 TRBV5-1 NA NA TGCGCCAGCAGCTTGGACGGGGGCAATCAGCCCCAGCATTTT CASSLDGGNQPQHF
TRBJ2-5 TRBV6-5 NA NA TGTGCCAGCAGGAGGAGGACGGCACAAGAGACCCAGTACTTC CASRRRTAQETQYF
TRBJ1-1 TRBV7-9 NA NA TGTGCCAGCAGCTCGGAGGACACTGAAGCTTTCTTT CASSSEDTEAFF
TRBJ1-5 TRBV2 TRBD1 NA TGTGCCAGCAGCCACACCACCACAGGGGGCAGTCAGCCCCAGCATTTT CASSHTTTGGSQPQHF
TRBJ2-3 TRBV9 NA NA TGTGCCAGCAGCAGGGACTTAGCGGGCACAGATACGCAGTATTTT CASSRDLAGTDTQYF